These T cell receptor beta chains were read from a single sample in a study of cytomegalovirus exposure and HLA in healthy donors. Generated by immunoSEQ multiplex PCR, the TCRdb table keeps only in-frame clones and is missing some. Of fewer than 180,000 clones listed, around 79% are singletons. The specimen sequenced was PBMCs. The receptors shown here come from a man aged 45-65 years in good health and CMV-seropositive. Each CDR3 is given with its conserved first and last residue. The D gene is left open where the match is weak. Some rows have no size entry. The others give once, few or many, or a class for an expanded clone.

D: TRBD1
J: TRBJ2-5
size: .
V: TRBV27
CDR3: CASSLSGTAQETQYF
DNA: TGTGCCAGCAGTTTATCTGGGACAGCTCAAGAGACCCAGTACTTC

D: TRBD1
J: TRBJ1-1
size: few
V: TRBV5-6
CDR3: CASSSGQFFTEAFF
DNA: TGTGCCAGCAGCTCGGGACAGTTTTTCACTGAAGCTTTCTTT

D: TRBD2
J: TRBJ2-3
size: once
V: TRBV7-8
CDR3: CASSPRLAGRTDTQYF
DNA: TGTGCCAGCAGCCCTCGACTAGCGGGGCGCACAGATACGCAGTATTTT

D: .
J: TRBJ2-2
size: .
V: TRBV19
CDR3: CASSIGGGRSTGELFF
DNA: TGTGCCAGTAGTATAGGAGGGGGTCGTTCCACCGGGGAGCTGTTTTTT

D: .
J: TRBJ1-3
size: .
V: TRBV14
CDR3: CASSQMGYGNTIYF
DNA: TGTGCCAGCAGCCAAATGGGCTATGGAAACACCATATATTTT

D: .
J: TRBJ2-2
size: .
V: TRBV5-1
CDR3: CASSLISGRNTGELFF
DNA: TGCGCCAGCAGCTTGATAAGCGGGCGGAACACCGGGGAGCTGTTTTTT

D: .
J: TRBJ2-1
size: once
V: TRBV19
CDR3: CASSMQGHYNEQFF
DNA: TGTGCCAGTAGTATGCAGGGGCACTACAATGAGCAGTTCTTC

D: TRBD1
J: TRBJ2-7
size: .
V: TRBV7-9
CDR3: CSSSLEGAVGAYEQYF
DNA: TGTTCCAGCAGCTTAGAGGGGGCAGTGGGGGCCTACGAGCAGTACTTC

D: TRBD2
J: TRBJ2-1
size: few
V: TRBV9
CDR3: CASSPEGTSGSHNEQFF
DNA: TGTGCCAGCAGCCCAGAAGGGACTAGCGGGAGCCACAATGAGCAGTTCTTC

D: TRBD1
J: TRBJ1-2
size: .
V: TRBV30
CDR3: CAARTGGYTF
DNA: TGTGCCGCCCGGACAGGCGGCTACACCTTC

D: .
J: TRBJ1-6
size: once
V: TRBV6-6
CDR3: CASSNGPGYLHF
DNA: TGTGCCAGCAGTAATGGACCAGGGTACCTCCACTTT

D: .
J: TRBJ1-2
size: .
V: TRBV5-4
CDR3: CASRLQGYGYTF
DNA: TGTGCCAGCAGACTACAGGGCTATGGCTACACCTTC

D: .
J: TRBJ1-5
size: .
V: TRBV18
CDR3: CASSVESNQPQHF
DNA: TGTGCCAGCTCCGTAGAGAGCAATCAGCCCCAGCATTTT

D: TRBD1
J: TRBJ1-2
size: .
V: TRBV29-1
CDR3: CSVDRDRTYGYTF
DNA: TGCAGCGTTGACCGGGACAGGACATATGGCTACACCTTC

D: TRBD1
J: TRBJ2-7
size: .
V: TRBV10-3
CDR3: CAISASRGLVSSYEQYF
DNA: TGTGCCATCAGTGCGTCCAGGGGGCTCGTCTCCTCCTACGAGCAGTACTTC

D: TRBD1
J: TRBJ2-7
size: .
V: TRBV10-1
CDR3: CATSQDRAFVEQYF
DNA: TGCGCCACCAGCCAGGACAGGGCCTTCGTCGAGCAGTACTTC

D: TRBD1
J: TRBJ1-1
size: once
V: TRBV19
CDR3: CASSATGAWGAFF
DNA: TGTGCCAGTAGTGCGACAGGGGCCTGGGGGGCTTTCTTT

D: TRBD1
J: TRBJ2-7
size: .
V: TRBV5-1
CDR3: CASSPRDRAYEQYF
DNA: TGCGCCAGCAGCCCGAGGGACAGGGCATACGAGCAGTACTTC

D: TRBD2
J: TRBJ2-1
size: once
V: TRBV7-9
CDR3: CSTGLAGVNDEQFF
DNA: TGTTCCACCGGACTAGCGGGGGTAAACGATGAGCAGTTCTTC

D: TRBD1
J: TRBJ1-2
size: .
V: TRBV28
CDR3: CASSTLLTGRRGYTF
DNA: TGTGCCAGCAGTACCCTCCTGACAGGGAGGCGGGGCTACACCTTC

D: TRBD1
J: TRBJ2-7
size: .
V: TRBV9
CDR3: CASSVDLTGGYEQYF
DNA: TGTGCCAGCAGCGTAGATCTAACAGGGGGCTACGAGCAGTACTTC

D: TRBD1
J: TRBJ2-7
size: few
V: TRBV6-6
CDR3: CASSLGQGNEQYF
DNA: TGTGCCAGCAGCCTGGGACAGGGCAACGAGCAGTACTTC

D: TRBD1
J: TRBJ1-6
size: .
V: TRBV5-1
CDR3: CASSSGQGDYNSPLHF
DNA: TGCGCCAGCAGCTCGGGACAGGGTGACTATAATTCACCCCTCCACTTT

D: TRBD1
J: TRBJ2-3
size: .
V: TRBV10-3
CDR3: CAITTGITDTQYF
DNA: TGTGCCATCACGACAGGGATCACAGATACGCAGTATTTT

D: .
J: TRBJ2-7
size: .
V: TRBV19
CDR3: CASSIDNESYEQYF
DNA: TGTGCCAGTAGTATAGATAATGAGTCCTACGAGCAGTACTTC

D: TRBD2
J: TRBJ2-3
size: .
V: TRBV6-5
CDR3: CASSYAAGGTDTQYF
DNA: TGTGCCAGCAGTTACGCCGCGGGAGGCACAGATACGCAGTATTTT

D: .
J: TRBJ1-3
size: .
V: TRBV14
CDR3: CASSLTGDTGSGNTIYF
DNA: TGTGCCAGCAGCCTTACCGGAGACACAGGTTCCGGAAACACCATATATTTT